This TCR beta chain was documented in a study of blood T cell repertoires in COVID-19. Study-level information: Samples of COVID-19 (acute and convalescent) were obtained from the United States, Italy and Spain. PBMCs, B-cell-depleted T cells, or T cells provided the cDNA or gDNA that made up the material.

Authors' processing steps: How many nucleated cells were present was estimated from reference gene primer amplification. Profiled with immunoSEQ multiplex PCR; TCRdb holds only in-frame clones, not every one. For V, J and clone size, that table is used; D and trimming come from the DNA. Of 200,000 or so clones listed, around 80% are singletons. The V and J ends lost 4 bases and 0 bases, in that order; junction bases with no gene match: 5. The CDR3 is made up of 16 amino acids. Per the germline V gene, CDR1 is MGHDK and CDR2 is SYGVNS. The sample consisted of peripheral blood. This chain connects TRBV25-1 to TRBJ1-4; 7 bases map to TRBD1. The receptor comes from a woman in her sixties who had recovered from COVID-19. The CDR3 here is CASSAQDRPTNEKLFF. In nucleotides, the CDR3 is TGTGCCAGCAGTGCCCAGGACAGGCCAACTAATGAAAAACTGTTTTTT. The whole variable domain, remainder taken from reference TRBV25-1 and TRBJ1-4, is EADIYQTPRYLVIGTGKKITLECSQTMGHDKMYWYQQDPGMELHLIHYSYGVNSTEKGDLSSESTVSRIRTEHFPLTLESARPSHTSQYLCASSAQDRPTNEKLFFGSGTQLSVL.